One TCR beta chain is described in this entry. Its antigen is undetermined. The V end was cut by 0 bases, the J end by 3 bases, with 10 bases between. Germline V gene sequence: CDR1 SGDLS, CDR2 YYNGEE. The CDR3 has 15 residues. The data originate from a study of CD8 T cells in Susac syndrome. The RNA, about 0.5 to 1 ug, was put through reverse transcription using random hexamers. One entry per CDR3 protein, called by TCRdb with MiXCR from the immunoSEQ multiplex PCR reads. The data contain roughly 200,000 distinct CDR3 sequences, approximately 94% of them singletons. Whole-study findings and limits: The authors acknowledged that the study's TCR sequencing and HLA analysis involved relatively few individuals.

This chain uses TRBV9 with TRBJ2-1; maybe TRBD2 (5 bases). The receptor was derived from a human donor with Susac syndrome. Sequences were obtained from CD4+ T cells from PBMCs. CDR3 nucleotide sequence: TGTGCCAGCAGCGTAGGTCCCGCGGGCTACAATGAGCAGTTCTTC. Translating it yields CASSVGPAGYNEQFF.